A selection of T cell receptor beta chains follows, all from one sample in a study of OX40 agonist ivuxolimab in advanced cancers. Profiling relied on immunoSEQ multiplex PCR, and the TCRdb table lists in-frame clones only, not all of them. Of around 60,000 clones listed, about 90% are singletons. The source was CD4+ or CD8+ T cells sorted from blood, collected in a trial of the OX40 agonist ivuxolimab. The receptors derive from an adult with an advanced solid tumor such as melanoma, head and neck, liver or kidney cancer. The CDR3 runs from the conserved cysteine through the conserved F or W. The order of the fields is V gene, clone size, D gene, J gene, CDR3 protein, CDR3 DNA. A D gene is named only where the DNA matches it firmly. Clone size is given for some rows only: seen once, a few or many times, or a class if the clone is expanded.

V gene: TRBV19; clone size: .; D gene: .; J gene: TRBJ1-4; CDR3 protein: CASSPQGHSGEKLFF; CDR3 DNA: TGTGCCAGTAGCCCCCAGGGGCATAGCGGTGAAAAACTGTTTTTT
V gene: TRBV19; clone size: .; D gene: TRBD1; J gene: TRBJ1-1; CDR3 protein: CASSILGTARTEAFF; CDR3 DNA: TGTGCCAGTAGTATTCTAGGGACAGCCCGAACTGAAGCTTTCTTT
V gene: TRBV30; clone size: .; D gene: .; J gene: TRBJ2-7; CDR3 protein: CAWSEQHEQYF; CDR3 DNA: TGTGCCTGGAGCGAGCAACACGAGCAGTACTTC
V gene: TRBV28; clone size: .; D gene: .; J gene: TRBJ1-4; CDR3 protein: CASSSLGANEKLFF; CDR3 DNA: TGTGCCAGCAGTTCGTTAGGAGCTAATGAAAAACTGTTTTTT
V gene: TRBV29-1; clone size: few; D gene: TRBD1; J gene: TRBJ1-1; CDR3 protein: CSVGQGGGTEAFF; CDR3 DNA: TGCAGCGTGGGACAGGGCGGAGGCACTGAAGCTTTCTTT
V gene: TRBV7-9; clone size: .; D gene: TRBD2; J gene: TRBJ2-3; CDR3 protein: CASSLGLAASTDTQYF; CDR3 DNA: TGTGCCAGCAGCTTAGGACTAGCGGCTAGCACAGATACGCAGTATTTT
V gene: TRBV5-5; clone size: .; D gene: .; J gene: TRBJ2-7; CDR3 protein: CASSLAGTLSSYEQYF; CDR3 DNA: TGTGCCAGCAGCTTGGCCGGGACATTAAGCTCCTACGAGCAGTACTTC
V gene: TRBV7-9; clone size: .; D gene: TRBD1; J gene: TRBJ1-1; CDR3 protein: CASSSPTGENTEAFF; CDR3 DNA: TGTGCCAGCAGCTCGCCTACAGGGGAAAACACTGAAGCTTTCTTT
V gene: TRBV23-1; clone size: .; D gene: TRBD2; J gene: TRBJ2-7; CDR3 protein: CASSQYSPREDSYEQYF; CDR3 DNA: TGCGCCAGCAGTCAATACTCCCCGCGGGAGGACTCCTACGAGCAGTACTTC
V gene: TRBV5-4; clone size: once; D gene: TRBD2; J gene: TRBJ2-5; CDR3 protein: CASSSPPGGKETQYF; CDR3 DNA: TGTGCCAGCAGTTCTCCTCCGGGGGGGAAAGAGACCCAGTACTTC
V gene: TRBV5-4; clone size: .; D gene: TRBD1; J gene: TRBJ2-7; CDR3 protein: CASRDRDEQYF; CDR3 DNA: TGTGCCAGCAGAGACAGGGACGAGCAGTACTTC
V gene: TRBV19; clone size: .; D gene: TRBD1; J gene: TRBJ1-1; CDR3 protein: CASSRGQGVNTEAFF; CDR3 DNA: TGTGCCAGTAGTAGGGGACAGGGCGTGAACACTGAAGCTTTCTTT
V gene: TRBV7-9; clone size: .; D gene: TRBD2; J gene: TRBJ2-1; CDR3 protein: CASSLGSGRYNEQFF; CDR3 DNA: TGTGCCAGCAGCTTAGGAAGCGGGAGGTACAATGAGCAGTTCTTC
V gene: TRBV2; clone size: few; D gene: .; J gene: TRBJ2-3; CDR3 protein: CASSEEVSPQYF; CDR3 DNA: TGTGCCAGCAGTGAAGAGGTGTCGCCGCAGTATTTT
V gene: TRBV28; clone size: once; D gene: .; J gene: TRBJ1-5; CDR3 protein: CASNSAGGYQPQHF; CDR3 DNA: TGTGCCAGCAATTCAGCCGGGGGCTATCAGCCCCAGCATTTT
V gene: TRBV10-3; clone size: .; D gene: TRBD1; J gene: TRBJ2-3; CDR3 protein: CAIGDSMTDTQYF; CDR3 DNA: TGTGCCATCGGGGACAGCATGACAGATACGCAGTATTTT
V gene: TRBV9; clone size: .; D gene: .; J gene: TRBJ2-6; CDR3 protein: CASSVAGKGSGANVLTF; CDR3 DNA: TGTGCCAGCAGCGTAGCGGGGAAAGGCTCTGGGGCCAACGTCCTGACTTTC
V gene: TRBV5-6; clone size: .; D gene: .; J gene: TRBJ1-4; CDR3 protein: CASSPADTDNEKLFF; CDR3 DNA: TGTGCCAGCAGCCCTGCGGACACCGATAATGAAAAACTGTTTTTT
V gene: TRBV9; clone size: .; D gene: TRBD1; J gene: TRBJ2-6; CDR3 protein: CASSPNPGQSSGANVLTF; CDR3 DNA: TGTGCCAGCAGCCCGAACCCGGGACAGAGCTCTGGGGCCAACGTCCTGACTTTC
V gene: TRBV9; clone size: .; D gene: .; J gene: TRBJ1-6; CDR3 protein: CASSPGRGLDSPLHF; CDR3 DNA: TGTGCCAGCAGCCCCGGGAGAGGGCTCGATTCACCCCTCCACTTT
V gene: TRBV5-1; clone size: once; D gene: TRBD2; J gene: TRBJ2-3; CDR3 protein: CASSDGTSGTQYF; CDR3 DNA: TGCGCCAGCAGCGACGGGACTAGCGGTACGCAGTATTTT
V gene: TRBV18; clone size: once; D gene: .; J gene: TRBJ2-1; CDR3 protein: CASSPGMSSYNEQFF; CDR3 DNA: TGTGCCAGCTCACCAGGGATGAGCTCCTACAATGAGCAGTTCTTC
V gene: TRBV5-1; clone size: .; D gene: TRBD1; J gene: TRBJ1-1; CDR3 protein: CASSFQGGTEAFF; CDR3 DNA: TGCGCCAGCAGCTTTCAGGGGGGCACTGAAGCTTTCTTT
V gene: TRBV27; clone size: .; D gene: .; J gene: TRBJ2-5; CDR3 protein: CASSPQGAETQYF; CDR3 DNA: TGTGCCAGCAGTCCTCAGGGTGCAGAGACCCAGTACTTC
V gene: TRBV11-3; clone size: once; D gene: .; J gene: TRBJ2-3; CDR3 protein: CASSLTRDTDTQYF; CDR3 DNA: TGTGCCAGCAGCTTAACGCGGGACACAGATACGCAGTATTTT
V gene: TRBV7-2; clone size: .; D gene: .; J gene: TRBJ1-2; CDR3 protein: CASSSDPGGYGYTF; CDR3 DNA: TGTGCCAGCAGCTCGGACCCGGGGGGCTATGGCTACACCTTC